These 21 T cell receptor beta chains originate from one sample sequenced in a study of cytomegalovirus exposure and HLA in healthy donors. Primers included in the PCR were 60 Vbeta and 13 Jbeta primers. Assay: immunoSEQ multiplex PCR; the TCRdb copy retains only in-frame clones and omits some. The sample consists of under 150,000 clones, roughly four fifths of them appearing once. The source material was PBMCs. The receptor source for this set is a girl aged 2 to 9 in good health and CMV-seronegative.

A single count supports this clone. The chain employs TRBV23-1 and TRBJ1-5; maybe TRBD1 (6 bases). Being an ORF, TRBV23-1 has a function that is uncertain. This CDR3 comprises 16 residues. With 8 bases removed from V and 2 bases from J, the gap between germline ends came to 19 bases. The DNA for the CDR3 is TGCGCCAGCTACCAGGGAGGGGGAAGGGGCAATCAGCCCCAGCATTTT. It yields the protein CASYQGGGRGNQPQHF.

This clone was counted once. The chain links TRBV5-4 to TRBJ1-2; no definite D call. Between the trimmed V and J ends, which lost 4 bases and 8 bases, there was a span of 21 bases. Germline CDR1 reads SGHNT; CDR2 reads YYREEE (reference sequence). There are 15 residues in the CDR3. CDR3 in DNA: TGTGCCAGCAGCCCCCGGCACGTGGGAGGGAGGGGCTACACCTTC. It specifies CASSPRHVGGRGYTF.

J is TRBJ2-6 and V is TRBV7-2, with D uncertain. Trimming removed 7 bases at V and 0 bases at J, with 4 bases between. The CDR3 loop spans 13 amino acids. Germline V CDR1 and CDR2: SGHTA, FQGNSA. CDR3 coding DNA: TGTGCCAGCACCTACTCTGGGGCCAACGTCCTGACTTTC. It translates to CASTYSGANVLTF.

This clone has a handful of counts. This chain uses TRBV10-2 with TRBJ2-3; 9 bases map to TRBD2. V lost 6 bases and J lost 2; bases outside the gene matches: 15. The CDR3 covers 18 residues. The germline gives CDR1 WSHSY, CDR2 SAAADI. In nucleotides, the CDR3 is TGCGCCAGCAGACCGACCCGGCTGCGGGGGGGATTCACAGATACGCAGTATTTT. This codes for CASRPTRLRGGFTDTQYF.

The CDR3 DNA reads as TGTGCCAGCAGCCAGGAAACAGGGGGAACTAATGAAAAACTGTTTTTT. Translating gives CASSQETGGTNEKLFF. The chain employs TRBV4-2 and TRBJ1-4; 8 nucleotides align to TRBD1. Germline CDR1 is LGHNA and CDR2 is YNFKEQ. Germline trimming cut 3 bases from V and 1 base from J; bases unmatched to any gene: 4. This CDR3 contains 16 residues.

This chain links TRBV25-1 with TRBJ1-1; D unresolved. The CDR3 covers 13 residues. V was shortened by 4 bases and J by 3 bases, with 9 bases between the two germline ends. The germline gives CDR1 MGHDK, CDR2 SYGVNS. The CDR3 region is CASSASRDTEAFF. The CDR3 nucleotides read TGTGCCAGCAGTGCCTCACGGGACACTGAAGCTTTCTTT.

The CDR3 sequence: CASSGGGASNTEAFF. Written as DNA, the CDR3 is TGTGCCAGCTCGGGCGGGGGGGCCTCTAACACTGAAGCTTTCTTT. The chain uses TRBV18 and TRBJ1-1; TRBD1 might be the D (6 bases). V lost 6 bases, J lost 2 bases, and 16 bases lay in between. The germline V gene encodes CDR1 KGHSH and CDR2 LQKENI. This CDR3 is built from 15 residues.

The table lists this clone with a few counts. J is TRBJ2-1 and V is TRBV2, with 8 nucleotides matching TRBD2. V lost 4 bases to trimming and J lost 6 bases; unmatched junction nucleotides: 11. Looked up from germline, CDR1 is SNHLY and CDR2 is FYNNEI. CDR3 length equals 16 residues. CDR3 bases: TGTGCCAGCAGTGGTAACCGGGAAAGCGGGGGCAATGAGCAGTTCTTC. It yields the protein CASSGNRESGGNEQFF.

The table lists this clone with a few counts. The J gene is TRBJ2-7, the V gene TRBV4-3; 8 bases align to TRBD2. V was clipped by 1 base and J by 3 bases; unmatched bases: 8. CDR1 and CDR2 (germline): LGHNA, YSLEER. This CDR3 is built from 16 residues. DNA of the CDR3: TGCGCCAGCAGCCAAGTGATACGGGGGGGCGGCTACGAGCAGTACTTC. Its protein product is CASSQVIRGGGYEQYF.

The chain carries TRBV7-9 and TRBJ2-1; D gene unclear. Germline V gene data show CDR1 as SEHNR and CDR2 as FQNEAQ (reference sequence). V dropped 5 bases and J dropped 7 bases, with 6 bases sitting between them. This CDR3 has 11 residues. In nucleotides, the CDR3 is TGTGCCAGCAGCCGCGCGAATGAGCAGTTCTTC. Its translation: CASSRANEQFF.

This chain joins TRBV27 and TRBJ2-1; 7 bases align to TRBD2. V shed 0 bases and J 6 bases; nucleotides not matched to a gene: 5. Germline CDR1 reads MNHEY; CDR2 reads SMNVEV (reference sequence). There are 15 residues in the CDR3. In DNA form, the CDR3 reads TGTGCCAGCAGTTTATCGGGAGGGCTTTTCAATGAGCAGTTCTTC. Its translation: CASSLSGGLFNEQFF.

This chain links TRBV7-7 with TRBJ2-5, with D unclear. CDR1 and CDR2 from the germline V gene are SSHAT and FNYEAQ (reference sequence). The CDR3 totals 13 residues. The V and J ends lost 5 bases and 5 bases respectively, with 12 bases between them. The CDR3 region has the DNA TGTGCCAGCAGCCTCTCCCCCGGGGAGACCCAGTACTTC. Its protein product is CASSLSPGETQYF.

The chain carries TRBV27 and TRBJ2-2; TRBD2 agrees at 7 bases. V was pared by 5 bases and J by 3 bases, with 6 bases of the junction left unmatched. This CDR3 contains 15 residues. Germline CDR1 MNHEY, CDR2 SMNVEV (reference sequence). The CDR3 bases are TGTGCCAGCAGTCACAGCCTAGCGGACACCGGGGAGCTGTTTTTT. The encoded protein is CASSHSLADTGELFF.

The chain uses TRBV9 and TRBJ2-1, with TRBD2 as a possible D gene (6 bases). Germline V CDR1 and CDR2: SGDLS, YYNGEE. The CDR3 has 15 amino acids. V was clipped by 0 bases and J by 8 bases, with 15 bases between them. This CDR3 reads CASSVDLTTSYEQFF. CDR3 in DNA: TGTGCCAGCAGCGTAGATCTTACTACTAGCTATGAGCAGTTCTTC.

CDR3 sequence: CASSPWEYYEQYF. As DNA, the CDR3 is TGTGCCAGCAGTCCCTGGGAGTACTACGAGCAGTACTTC. The chain links TRBV28 to TRBJ2-7; TRBD2 might be the D (5 bases). The V gene lost 5 bases and the J gene lost 3 bases, with 11 bases spanning the gap. The CDR3 runs to 13 residues. From germline, CDR1 is MDHEN and CDR2 SYDVKM.

V gene TRBV11-2 combines with J gene TRBJ1-5, with TRBD1 matching over 8 bases. This CDR3 is built from 14 residues. V shed 5 bases and J 1 base; nucleotides not matched to a gene: 1. The germline V gene has CDR1 SGHAT and CDR2 FQNNGV. The CDR3 protein is CASSRTGSNQPQHF. As DNA, the CDR3 is TGTGCCAGCAGCCGGACAGGGAGCAATCAGCCCCAGCATTTT.

This chain uses TRBV6-5 with TRBJ1-1, with TRBD1 identical over 8 bases. Losses at the gene ends were 1 base for V and 5 bases for J; bases not matched to a gene: 9. Germline values: CDR1 MNHEY, CDR2 SVGAGI. This CDR3 spans 16 amino acids. CDR3 sequence (DNA): TGTGCCAGCAGTTACTTTAAAGGACAGGGAGTTACTGAAGCTTTCTTT. Translating it yields CASSYFKGQGVTEAFF.

The V and J genes are TRBV29-1 and TRBJ2-7; 8 bases map to TRBD1. CDR3 length: 15 amino acids. Germline V lookup: CDR1 SQVTM, CDR2 ANQGSEA. Unmatched junction bases numbered 8, after V lost 0 bases and J lost 4 bases. The CDR3 coding sequence is TGCAGCGTTGAAGATCACCGGGACAGGCCTTACGAGCAGTACTTC. This gives the protein CSVEDHRDRPYEQYF.

The chain links TRBV9 to TRBJ2-3, with 8 bases identical to TRBD2. Germline-derived CDR1 and CDR2 are SGDLS and YYNGEE. J lost 9 bases, V lost 1 base, and 7 bases had no gene match. The CDR3 has 14 residues. This chain's CDR3 is CASSVSGGQETQYF. The CDR3 region has the DNA TGTGCCAGCAGCGTAAGCGGGGGCCAGGAGACGCAGTATTTT.

The chain is built from TRBV6-7 and TRBJ2-7, with 9 bases that match TRBD2. TRBV6-7 has ORF status, its function being uncertain. V trimming: 7 bases; J trimming: 6 bases; junction bases outside the gene matches: 22. This CDR3 spans 18 amino acids. The CDR3 coding sequence is TGTGCCAGCATCGACGGTGGCGGGGGGGCCGTTTTGTCCCTCGAGCAGTACTTC. This translates into CASIDGGGGAVLSLEQYF.

V is TRBV15 and J is TRBJ2-1, with 11 nucleotides matching TRBD1. The V and J ends lost 5 bases and 4 bases, in that order; junction bases with no gene match: 4. The CDR3 runs to 15 residues. CDR1 and CDR2 from the germline V gene are LNHNV and YYDKDF (reference sequence). In nucleotides, the CDR3 is TGTGCCACCAGCGGACAGGGGGCGTTATACAATGAGCAGTTCTTC. As protein: CATSGQGALYNEQFF.